This TCR beta chain originates from a study of blood T cell repertoires in COVID-19. Across the study: Sources were T cells, B-cell-depleted T cells, or PBMCs; the material itself was cDNA or gDNA.

The CDR3 contains 14 residues. Germline-derived CDR1 and CDR2 are SGHRS and YFSETQ. V was pared by 4 bases and J by 4 bases, with 5 bases of the junction left unmatched. In the original analysis: Researchers report that nucleated cell counts were estimated from reference gene primer amplification. Clones were read by immunoSEQ multiplex PCR, and TCRdb kept only the in-frame ones, dropping some. Clone size and V and J calls were adopted from that table, with D and trimming inferred from the DNA. The table includes about 40,000 clones, about nine tenths detected once. The chain uses TRBV5-1 and TRBJ1-1; 9 bases are a match to TRBD1. Sequencing input: peripheral blood. The origin of this receptor is a man between 60 and 75 years old with acute or convalescent COVID-19. The CDR3 sequence is CASSITGGGTEAFF. The CDR3 nucleotides are TGCGCCAGCAGCATCACAGGGGGCGGCACTGAAGCTTTCTTT.